This T cell receptor beta chain was identified in a study of blood T cell repertoires in COVID-19 (dated by TCRdb to 2018 to 2021). Regarding the research as a whole: The collaborator samples originated in the United States, Italy and Spain and spanned the acute and convalescent phases of COVID-19. The material from the prospective study consisted of cDNA or gDNA derived from T cells, B-cell-depleted T cells, or PBMCs. Deeply sampled blood TCRbeta repertoires from subjects exposed to, actively infected with, or recovered from COVID-19 were included in the dataset. The repertoires were made available in a free public database intended to serve as a resource for research on the immune response to SARS-CoV-2. Samples were obtained from the ongoing ImmuneRACE study (first 160 participants) and from about 1,300 subjects provided by 6 global collaborators. Sample metadata almost always included a de-identified subject ID, COVID-19 status, age in years and sex. Where HLA class I and class II types were available, the types were taken from metadata supplied by the sample provider, not from assay-based typing.

A remark on this clone: Its antigen is still unknown. No much larger clone is present one base from it, and per-base qualities are unavailable.

In the prospective study, participants were roughly 18 to 100 years old, resided in around 25 geographic areas of the United States, and were enrolled through a virtual design. In the prospective study, cohorts were assigned on the basis of participant-reported clinical history obtained from a screening survey and a study questionnaire. Recovered participants in ImmuneRACE Cohort 3 were defined as having two consecutive negative NP/OP PCR tests, clearance from a healthcare professional, or resolution of symptoms. Mobile phlebotomists in the prospective study collected whole blood, serum and a nasopharyngeal or oropharyngeal swab from every participant. Prospective study participants could optionally give additional blood draws and questionnaires over a roughly 2-month period. Before DNA extraction, prospective study blood samples were shipped either frozen or at room temperature. The immunoSEQ Assay, a bias-controlled multiplex PCR, was used to amplify TCRbeta CDR3 regions from genomic DNA. For the original study's pipeline: Nucleated cell counts per sample were estimated from amplification of reference gene primers within the assay. To quantify the absolute abundance of each unique TCRbeta CDR3 rearrangement, sequence reads were collapsed and filtered. Productive Simpson clonality was computed per sample as the square root of Simpson's diversity index over productive rearrangements. TCRdb stores this immuneACCESS table with in-frame sequences only. Part of the clones is absent; in the studies checked, under half of the shortfall reflects unresolved V genes, and no reason is known for the rest. Clone size and the V and J calls come from that table; the DNA yielded D and trimming. The sample table contains around 300,000 clones; only one count was recorded for approximately 91% of them. 1.7% of the sample goes to the ten largest clones.

As encoded in the germline V gene (reference sequence), CDR1 is GTSNPN while CDR2 is SVGIG. Trimming removed 4 bases from V and 9 bases from J, leaving 12 bases between the germline ends. CDR3 length: 12 amino acids, cysteine to phenylalanine. The DNA shown is the 36-base CDR3, in frame from base 1. Study-wide conclusions, independent of this receptor: Clinical and demographic metadata were provided uncurated, with the amount varying by source and participant.

In this chain, TRBV30 is recombined with TRBJ1-4; 6 matching bases give a weak D call of TRBD1. The material sequenced was PBMCs or T cells enriched from blood (not recorded which). The TCR comes from a woman between 40 and 55 years old who had recovered from COVID-19. The CDR3 has the sequence CAWTPTGQKLFF. In nucleotides, the sequence is TGTGCCTGGACCCCAACAGGGCAAAAACTGTTTTTT. Reference TRBV30 and TRBJ1-4 genes cover what lies past the CDR3, so the full variable domain is SQTIHQWPATLVQPVGSPLSLECTVEGTSNPNLYWYRQAAGRGLQLLFYSVGIGQISSEVPQNLSASRPQDRQFILSSKKLLLSDSGFYLCAWTPTGQKLFFGSGTQLSVL.